The 24 T cell receptor beta chains below were found in one sample sequenced in a study of T cells after yellow fever vaccination. TCRdb passed the 5' RACE reads through MiXCR, listing each CDR3 protein once. This sample has about 99,000 distinct CDR3 sequences, with 5.8% found just once. This specimen was CD8+ T cells sorted from PBMCs, taken 10 days after the yellow fever booster vaccination. The receptors come from a man aged 18 to 35 who received the YFV17D yellow fever vaccine.

This clonotype was recorded a few times. V is TRBV5-5 and J is TRBJ1-2; no reliable D call. CDR1 and CDR2 from the germline V gene are SGHKS and YYEKEE (reference sequence). This CDR3 is 15 amino acids long. The V gene lost 2 bases and the J gene lost 4 bases, with 15 bases spanning the gap. CDR3 residues: CASSFPTTGGYGYTF. CDR3 coding DNA: TGTGCCAGCAGCTTTCCGACCACCGGAGGCTATGGCTACACCTTC.

This clonotype was seen more than once but under ten times. The gene calls are TRBV7-2 and TRBJ2-3; D remains ambiguous. Germline-derived CDR1 and CDR2 are SGHTA and FQGNSA. The CDR3 is made up of 13 amino acids. With 6 bases removed from V and 0 bases from J, the gap between germline ends came to 7 bases. The CDR3 nucleotides read TGTGCCAGCAGTCGGCCTAGCACAGATACGCAGTATTTT. This sequence encodes CASSRPSTDTQYF.

The chain combines TRBV7-9 with TRBJ1-5, with 9 bases lining up with TRBD1. This CDR3 region has 12 residues. Germline CDR1 reads SEHNR; CDR2 reads FQNEAQ (reference sequence). V was pared by 8 bases and J by 5 bases, with 1 base of the junction left unmatched. The CDR3: CASRDRDQPQHF. The CDR3 DNA is TGTGCCAGCCGGGACAGGGATCAGCCCCAGCATTTT.

There are many counts of this clonotype. The chain joins TRBV7-2 to TRBJ2-5; 9 nucleotides align to TRBD1. The J segment lost 5 bases and the V segment lost 5 bases, leaving 15 bases of the junction unmatched. In germline, CDR1 is SGHTA, CDR2 FQGNSA. The CDR3 is 17 amino acids. CDR3 DNA sequence: TGTGCCAGCAGCAACCGGGGACAGGGTTGGAGTAGTGAGACCCAGTACTTC. This sequence encodes CASSNRGQGWSSETQYF.

The sample holds many counts of this clonotype. This rearrangement joins TRBV7-9 to TRBJ2-7; 9 bases match TRBD1. Germline assignment: CDR1 SEHNR and CDR2 FQNEAQ (reference sequence). V lost 0 bases and J lost 3; bases outside the gene matches: 3. The CDR3 loop spans 15 amino acids. The CDR3 DNA follows: TGTGCCAGCAGCTTAGCGCCGGGACAGGGCTACGAGCAGTACTTC. Its protein is CASSLAPGQGYEQYF.

Many counts were recorded for this clonotype. This chain joins TRBV10-3 and TRBJ1-6; D perhaps matches TRBD1 (5 bases). The CDR3 spans 15 residues. V lost 0 bases and J lost 9, with 12 bases in between. CDR1 and CDR2 (germline): ENHRY, SYGVKD. The chain's CDR3 is CAISESGVPGSPLHF. Here the CDR3 DNA reads TGTGCCATCAGTGAGTCGGGGGTTCCAGGTTCACCCCTCCACTTT.

The table lists this clonotype with a few counts. This chain joins TRBV6-5 and TRBJ1-1; D gene unclear. With 4 bases removed from V and 7 bases from J, the gap between germline ends came to 10 bases. Germline lookup yields CDR1 MNHEY and CDR2 SVGAGI. CDR3 size: 12 residues. CDR3 DNA sequence: TGTGCCAGCAGTTCCGGATTTCTTGAAGCTTTCTTT. This codes for CASSSGFLEAFF.

The chain has TRBV5-5 and TRBJ2-1, with 9 bases that match TRBD1. The germline V gene has CDR1 SGHKS and CDR2 YYEKEE (reference sequence). J was trimmed by 0 bases and V by 4 bases; bases with no gene match: 5. This CDR3 is 16 amino acids long. The CDR3 sequence: CASSTDRGYSYNEQFF. Written as DNA, the CDR3 is TGTGCCAGCAGCACCGACAGGGGGTACTCCTACAATGAGCAGTTCTTC. Supplemented by reference TRBV5-5 and TRBJ2-1, the full variable domain reads DAGVTQSPTHLIKTRGQQVTLRCSPISGHKSVSWYQQVLGQGPQFIFQYYEKEERGRGNFPDRFSARQFPNYSSELNVNALLLGDSALYLCASSTDRGYSYNEQFFGPGTRLTVL.

The chain recombines TRBV20-1 with TRBJ1-2; perhaps TRBD1 as D (5 bases). CDR3 length: 12 residues. Trimming left V 3 bases short and J 8 bases short, with 13 bases between. Germline V gives CDR1 DFQATT, CDR2 SNEGSKA (reference sequence). The DNA for the CDR3 is TGCAGTGCTAGTCGGGGGTTAGACGGCTACACCTTC. It codes for CSASRGLDGYTF.

This clonotype was observed a few times. The chain employs TRBV29-1 and TRBJ1-1; 7 nucleotides agree with TRBD1. CDR3 length: 13 residues. J gave up 0 bases and V 3 bases, and 1 base lay outside the gene matches. The V gene's germline CDR1 is SQVTM and CDR2 ANQGSEA. CDR3 sequence (DNA): TGCAGCGTTGACGACAGGGTGAACACTGAAGCTTTCTTT. Its translation: CSVDDRVNTEAFF.

This clonotype was counted between two and nine times. V gene TRBV4-3 combines with J gene TRBJ2-3; maybe TRBD2 (6 bases). With 0 bases removed from V and 1 base from J, the gap between germline ends came to 11 bases. This CDR3 contains 16 residues. CDR1 LGHNA and CDR2 YSLEER come from the germline V gene. Here the CDR3 DNA reads TGCGCCAGCAGCCAAGAGGTCCCGGGGGGCACAGATACGCAGTATTTT. Translating gives CASSQEVPGGTDTQYF.

This clonotype was detected only a few times. The chain has TRBV5-4 and TRBJ2-3, with TRBD1 identical over 8 bases. V trimming: 0 bases; J trimming: 3 bases; junction bases outside the gene matches: 3. The CDR3 contains 15 residues. From germline, CDR1 is SGHNT and CDR2 YYREEE (reference sequence). In nucleotides, the CDR3 is TGTGCCAGCAGCTTGGCTCAGGGGGCGACAGATACGCAGTATTTT. This codes for CASSLAQGATDTQYF.

The table lists this clonotype with a few counts. This chain links TRBV19 with TRBJ1-5, with unresolved D. V dropped 3 bases and J dropped 3 bases, with 15 bases sitting between them. Germline CDR1 LNHDA, CDR2 SQIVND (reference sequence). The CDR3 totals 16 residues. DNA for the CDR3: TGTGCCAGTAGTATTTATGGTGGGAGTTACAATCAGCCCCAGCATTTT. Translating it yields CASSIYGGSYNQPQHF.

CDR3 bases: TGTGCCATCAGTGTGGCACCTACAGGGCTCACTGAAGCTTTCTTT. Encoded protein: CAISVAPTGLTEAFF. V usage is TRBV10-3 and J usage is TRBJ1-1, with D maybe TRBD1 (6 bases). V shed 4 bases and J shed 4 bases, with 16 bases lying between them. CDR1 and CDR2 (germline): ENHRY, SYGVKD. The CDR3 length is 15 residues.

V usage is TRBV28 and J usage is TRBJ2-3, with TRBD1 matching over 7 bases. This CDR3 contains 15 residues. Germline values: CDR1 MDHEN, CDR2 SYDVKM. Trimming removed 6 bases from V and 5 bases from J; junction bases left unmatched: 11. The CDR3 DNA reads TGTGCCAGCAGCCTACAGGGGCTACCAGGAGATACGCAGTATTTT. Translation: CASSLQGLPGDTQYF.

This clonotype was detected only a few times. The CDR3 spells CATSAVAGGTDTQYF. As DNA, the CDR3 is TGTGCCACCAGTGCGGTAGCGGGTGGCACAGATACGCAGTATTTT. The chain links TRBV24-1 to TRBJ2-3, with 7 bases aligning to TRBD2. V was pared by 5 bases and J by 1 base, with 5 bases of the junction left unmatched. CDR1 KGHDR and CDR2 SFDVKD come from the germline V gene. The CDR3 covers 15 residues.

This sequence joins TRBV13 and TRBJ2-7; D is possibly TRBD2 (5 bases). Per the germline V gene, CDR1 is PRHDT and CDR2 is FYEKMQ (reference sequence). Trimming left V 4 bases short and J 8 bases short, with 15 bases between. The CDR3 totals 13 residues. The CDR3 is CASSSPGWLQQYF. The DNA of the CDR3 is TGTGCCAGCAGCTCCCCGGGGTGGCTTCAGCAGTACTTC.

This clonotype was found many times. This chain uses TRBV6-1 with TRBJ2-5; TRBD2 agrees at 8 bases. The J segment lost 1 base and the V segment lost 2 bases, leaving 3 bases of the junction unmatched. Germline V gene sequence: CDR1 MNHNS, CDR2 SASEGT. This CDR3 has 15 amino acids. The CDR3 DNA follows: TGTGCCAGCAGTGAATCCGCGGGGGGCCAAGAGACCCAGTACTTC. The encoded protein is CASSESAGGQETQYF.

This clonotype was recorded a few times. The chain joins TRBV29-1 to TRBJ1-3, with D maybe TRBD1 (5 bases). The CDR3 consists of 15 residues. Germline V gene sequence: CDR1 SQVTM, CDR2 ANQGSEA. Deletions cut 6 bases from V and 0 bases from J, with 15 bases between. CDR3 bases: TGCAGCGTCTGGGGGACGGACACCTCTGGAAACACCATATATTTT. Translated: CSVWGTDTSGNTIYF.

The chain joins TRBV6-5 to TRBJ1-1; possibly TRBD1 for D (6 bases). Germline V gene data show CDR1 as MNHEY and CDR2 as SVGAGI. The V gene lost 0 bases and the J gene lost 3 bases, with 11 bases spanning the gap. The CDR3 consists of 15 residues. The DNA of the CDR3 is TGTGCCAGCAGTTACTCCGGCAGGGGATACACTGAAGCTTTCTTT. Protein sequence: CASSYSGRGYTEAFF.

This clonotype occurred a few times. This chain uses TRBV5-1 with TRBJ1-1; D might be TRBD1 (6 bases). This CDR3 is 14 amino acids long. Germline V lookup: CDR1 SGHRS, CDR2 YFSETQ. Trimming shortened V by 1 base and J by 7 bases, and 14 bases separated the two germline ends. CDR3 sequence: CASSLYDRSHEAFF. The DNA of the CDR3 is TGCGCCAGCAGCTTGTACGACAGGAGCCATGAAGCTTTCTTT.

In its sample, this clonotype was seen a few times. This rearrangement joins TRBV20-1 to TRBJ1-5, with D uncertain. CDR3 length: 14 residues. Germline CDR1 is DFQATT and CDR2 is SNEGSKA (reference sequence). Trimming took off 0 bases at V and 7 bases at J, with 13 bases between the two ends. CDR3 bases: TGCAGTGCTAGAGAGTTGGGCCAACCACAGCCCCAGCATTTT. It specifies CSARELGQPQPQHF.

This clonotype was detected a few times. The V and J genes are TRBV10-3 and TRBJ2-7; D is unclear. The CDR3 spans 13 residues. CDR1 ENHRY and CDR2 SYGVKD come from the germline V gene. V lost 2 bases and J lost 0, with 5 bases in between. DNA of the CDR3: TGTGCCATCAGTGAGGAGAGCTCCTACGAGCAGTACGTC. It yields the protein CAISEESSYEQYV.

This clonotype has just a few counts. The chain couples TRBV7-9 to TRBJ2-1; no clear D. From germline, CDR1 is SEHNR and CDR2 FQNEAQ (reference sequence). The CDR3 extends over 15 amino acids. The V gene lost 1 base and the J gene lost 3 bases, with 10 bases spanning the gap. In DNA form, the CDR3 reads TGTGCCAGCAGCTTAGTTTATAGCTACTACAATGAGCAGTTCTTC. Translating gives CASSLVYSYYNEQFF.